This T cell receptor (beta chain) derives from a study of T cells after yellow fever vaccination. Overall study findings and caveats: Clonotypes shared by both compartments, CD4 and CD8, made up a small share. There was a possibility that FACS-sorted repertoires contained abundant clonotypes contaminating from the bulk population. Faster peaking, at day 5 versus 15, marked a secondary response that was weaker.

Concerning this clonotype itself: Antigen unknown.

For TCR, cDNA came from 5'RACE template switching, which added a universal primer site and UMIs. TCRdb re-derived calls from the 5' RACE reads in MiXCR, one entry per CDR3 protein. This sample has approximately 110,000 distinct CDR3 sequences; about 7.4% occur once, and the top ten carry 2.5%. The length of the CDR3 is 17 residues. V was cut by 4 bases and J by 4 bases, with 17 bases left in between. Germline CDR1 and CDR2: SGHVT and SQSDAQ. The rearrangement uses TRBV7-4 and TRBJ2-6; possibly TRBD2 for D (6 bases). The clonotype comes from a man younger than 30 who received the YFV17D yellow fever vaccine. The specimen was CD4+ T cells sorted from PBMCs, collected 9 to 10 days after the first yellow fever vaccination. The CDR3 loop reads CASSSPHGGDGANVLTF. CDR3 nucleotides: TGTGCCAGCAGCTCGCCTCACGGAGGGGACGGGGCCAACGTCCTGACTTTC.